Shown below are 14 T cell receptor beta chains from a single sample sequenced in a study of blood T cell repertoires in COVID-19. The method was immunoSEQ multiplex PCR; TCRdb's version includes in-frame clones alone and lacks a portion of them. The sample consists of about 140,000 clones, about 79% of them appearing once. Sequencing used peripheral blood. The receptors stem from a woman of 80 years or more with active or convalescent COVID-19.

This chain connects TRBV21-1 to TRBJ2-2; the D call of TRBD2 is as the table states it, not checked on the DNA. TRBV21-1 constitutes a pseudogene. This CDR3 contains 18 residues. The CDR3 DNA reads TGTGCCAGCAGCAAAGCTTCTAGCGGGGGGCTAAACACCGGGGAGCTGTTTTTT. Encoded protein: CASSKASSGGLNTGELFF.

V gene TRBV5-1 combines with J gene TRBJ2-7; 9 bases map to TRBD1. Germline V gene lookup returns CDR1 SGHRS and CDR2 YFSETQ. V gave up 1 base and J gave up 5 bases; unmatched junction bases: 7. The CDR3 covers 15 residues. The CDR3 bases are TGCGCCAGCAGCTTGTCTGGACAGGGGCTCCACGAGCAGTACTTC. Translation: CASSLSGQGLHEQYF.

The chain joins TRBV9 to TRBJ1-4; D is ambiguous. The CDR3 extends over 16 amino acids. Trimming took off 0 bases at V and 4 bases at J, with 13 bases between the two ends. Germline-derived CDR1 and CDR2 are SGDLS and YYNGEE. Written as DNA, the CDR3 is TGTGCCAGCAGCGTAGTTTCGGGGTCGGGTAATGAAAAACTGTTTTTT. It is translated as CASSVVSGSGNEKLFF.

V gene TRBV3-1 (or the pseudogene TRBV3-2) combines with J gene TRBJ2-3, with TRBD2 identical over 16 bases. This CDR3 is 18 amino acids long. The germline gives CDR1 LGHDT, CDR2 YNNKEL (reference sequence). V lost 3 bases, J lost 4 bases, and 7 bases stayed unmatched. The CDR3 DNA reads TGTGCCAGCAGCCAGGGGACTAGCGGGGGGGCATGGGCAGATACGCAGTATTTT. It specifies CASSQGTSGGAWADTQYF.

V gene TRBV5-4 combines with J gene TRBJ2-1; 10 bases agree with TRBD2. V shed 4 bases, J shed 3 bases, and the junction held 4 bases outside the gene matches. CDR3 length equals 15 residues. Germline-derived CDR1 and CDR2 are SGHNT and YYREEE (reference sequence). The CDR3 sequence: CASSVSSGGYNEQFF. The CDR3 coding sequence is TGTGCCAGCAGCGTCTCTAGCGGGGGCTACAATGAGCAGTTCTTC.

The J gene is TRBJ2-3, the V gene TRBV5-6; TRBD2 matches at 8 bases. V dropped 0 bases and J dropped 0; count of bases not matched to a gene: 3. Germline-derived CDR1 and CDR2 are SGHDT and YYEEEE. The CDR3 covers 16 residues. The CDR3 sequence: CASSLVERGSTDTQYF. The CDR3 DNA reads as TGTGCCAGCAGCTTGGTTGAGCGGGGGAGCACAGATACGCAGTATTTT.

The V gene is TRBV11-1, the J gene TRBJ2-1; 9 nucleotides line up with TRBD2. This CDR3 comprises 16 residues. The V gene end was trimmed by 5 bases and the J gene end by 13 bases; junction bases not matched to a gene: 18. Germline CDR1 and CDR2: SGHAT and FQDESV (reference sequence). The CDR3 reads CASSPPGTSRTREQFF. The CDR3 nucleotides are TGTGCCAGCAGCCCCCCAGGGACTAGCCGGACTCGCGAACAGTTCTTC.

This clone was detected a few times. CDR3 residues: CSASWSVNQPQHF. CDR3 nucleotide sequence: TGCAGTGCTAGTTGGAGTGTCAATCAGCCCCAGCATTTT. This chain joins TRBV20-1 and TRBJ1-5, with D unclear. Trimming cost V 3 bases and J 3 bases, with 9 bases left between them. This CDR3 is 13 amino acids long. From germline, CDR1 is DFQATT and CDR2 SNEGSKA (reference sequence).

The chain links TRBV30 to TRBJ1-1; 10 bases align to TRBD1. Unmatched junction bases numbered 8, after V lost 2 bases and J lost 5 bases. In germline, CDR1 is GTSNPN, CDR2 SVGIG (reference sequence). The CDR3 consists of 15 residues. Here the CDR3 DNA reads TGTGCCTGGAGTCGAAGACAGGGGGCGGGGACTGAAGCTTTCTTT. Protein: CAWSRRQGAGTEAFF.

The rearrangement links TRBV7-3 to TRBJ2-2; no firm D call. This CDR3 is 15 amino acids long. Trimming stripped 2 bases from V and 7 bases from J, with 14 bases between. Germline V gene sequence: CDR1 SGHTA, CDR2 FQGTGA. CDR3 loop: CASSLEPGRFGELFF. The CDR3 DNA is TGTGCCAGCAGCTTAGAGCCAGGCCGCTTCGGGGAGCTGTTTTTT.

V gene TRBV11-2 combines with J gene TRBJ2-1; the match to TRBD1 covers 7 bases. Germline-derived CDR1 and CDR2 are SGHAT and FQNNGV. CDR3 length: 15 amino acids. Unmatched junction bases numbered 9, after V lost 2 bases and J lost 8 bases. DNA for the CDR3: TGTGCCAGCAGCTTACGGACAGGTAATATCCATGAGCAGTTCTTC. Translated, it gives CASSLRTGNIHEQFF.

The chain has TRBV5-1 and TRBJ2-3; D is possibly TRBD2 (5 bases). The V gene's germline CDR1 is SGHRS and CDR2 YFSETQ. The CDR3 has 13 residues. V dropped 0 bases and J dropped 10 bases, with 12 bases sitting between them. CDR3 sequence reads: CASSLDPSRAQYF. As DNA, the CDR3 is TGCGCCAGCAGCTTGGATCCTAGCCGAGCGCAGTATTTT.

This clone showed up just once. The chain combines TRBV19 with TRBJ2-5, with 10 bases identical to TRBD2. Germline V gene lookup returns CDR1 LNHDA and CDR2 SQIVND (reference sequence). J gave up 2 bases and V 5 bases, and 11 bases lay outside the gene matches. The CDR3 runs 17 residues. The CDR3 here is CASSPKGYSGRQETQYF. For the CDR3, the DNA is TGTGCCAGTAGTCCTAAAGGGTATAGCGGGAGGCAAGAGACCCAGTACTTC. Full variable domain (rest looked up from reference TRBV19 and TRBJ2-5): DGGITQSPKYLFRKEGQNVTLSCEQNLNHDAMYWYRQDPGQGLRLIYYSQIVNDFQKGDIAEGYSVSREKKESFPLTVTSAQKNPTAFYLCASSPKGYSGRQETQYFGPGTRLLVL.

The chain couples TRBV2 to TRBJ2-7, with TRBD1 matching over 9 bases. The CDR3 is 15 residues long. Germline lookup yields CDR1 SNHLY and CDR2 FYNNEI. V lost 5 bases to trimming and J lost 4 bases; unmatched junction nucleotides: 9. The CDR3, as DNA: TGTGCCAGCAGTAGTAACAGGGGGCGTCGGTACGAGCAGTACTTC. It encodes CASSSNRGRRYEQYF.